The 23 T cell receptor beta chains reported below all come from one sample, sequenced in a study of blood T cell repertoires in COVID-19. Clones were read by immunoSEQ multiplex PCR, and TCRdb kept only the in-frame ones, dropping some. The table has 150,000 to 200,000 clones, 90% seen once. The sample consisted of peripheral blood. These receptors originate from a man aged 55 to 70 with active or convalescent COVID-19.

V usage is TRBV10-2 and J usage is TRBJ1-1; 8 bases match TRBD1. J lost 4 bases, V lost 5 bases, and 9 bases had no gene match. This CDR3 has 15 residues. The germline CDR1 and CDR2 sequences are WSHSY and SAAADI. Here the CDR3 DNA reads TGCGCCAGCAGTAAAGGGACAGGAGTGGGCACTGAAGCTTTCTTT. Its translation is CASSKGTGVGTEAFF.

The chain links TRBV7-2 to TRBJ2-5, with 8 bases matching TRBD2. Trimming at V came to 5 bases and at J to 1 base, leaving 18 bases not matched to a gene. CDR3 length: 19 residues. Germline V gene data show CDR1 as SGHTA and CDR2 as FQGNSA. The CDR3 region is CASSRRRGGAEWGQETQYF. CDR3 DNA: TGTGCCAGCAGCCGGAGACGGGGGGGCGCGGAGTGGGGCCAAGAGACCCAGTACTTC.

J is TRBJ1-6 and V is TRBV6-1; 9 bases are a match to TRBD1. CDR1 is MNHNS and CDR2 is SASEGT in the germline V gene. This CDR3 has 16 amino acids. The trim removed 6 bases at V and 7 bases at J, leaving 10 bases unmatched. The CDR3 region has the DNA TGTGCCAGCAGCGAAACCACAGGGGGCGAAAATTCACCCCTCCACTTT. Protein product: CASSETTGGENSPLHF.

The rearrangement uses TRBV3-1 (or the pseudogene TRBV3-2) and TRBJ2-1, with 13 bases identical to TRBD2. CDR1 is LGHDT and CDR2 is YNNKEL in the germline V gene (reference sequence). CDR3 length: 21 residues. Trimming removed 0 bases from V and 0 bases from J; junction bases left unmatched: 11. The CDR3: CASSQDPLLAGGTSSYNEQFF. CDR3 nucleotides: TGTGCCAGCAGCCAAGACCCTTTACTAGCGGGGGGGACGAGCTCCTACAATGAGCAGTTCTTC.

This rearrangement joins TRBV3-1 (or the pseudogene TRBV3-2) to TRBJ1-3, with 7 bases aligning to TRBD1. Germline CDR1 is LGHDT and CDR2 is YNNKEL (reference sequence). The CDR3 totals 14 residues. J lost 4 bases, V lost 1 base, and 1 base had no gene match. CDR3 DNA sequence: TGTGCCAGCAGCCAAGGGGACAGAGGAAACACCATATATTTT. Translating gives CASSQGDRGNTIYF.

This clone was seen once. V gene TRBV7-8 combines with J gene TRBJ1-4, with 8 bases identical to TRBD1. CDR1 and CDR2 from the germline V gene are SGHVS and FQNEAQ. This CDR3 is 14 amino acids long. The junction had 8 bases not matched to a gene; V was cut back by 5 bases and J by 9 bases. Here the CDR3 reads CASSREGQDKKLFF. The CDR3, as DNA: TGTGCCAGCAGCCGAGAGGGACAGGATAAAAAACTGTTTTTT.

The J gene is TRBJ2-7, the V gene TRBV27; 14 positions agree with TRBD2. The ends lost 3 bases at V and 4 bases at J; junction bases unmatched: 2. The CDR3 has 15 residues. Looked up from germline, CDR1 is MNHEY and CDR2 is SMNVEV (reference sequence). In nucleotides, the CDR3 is TGTGCCAGCAGTTTGACTAGCGGGGGGGAATACGAGCAGTACTTC. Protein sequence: CASSLTSGGEYEQYF.

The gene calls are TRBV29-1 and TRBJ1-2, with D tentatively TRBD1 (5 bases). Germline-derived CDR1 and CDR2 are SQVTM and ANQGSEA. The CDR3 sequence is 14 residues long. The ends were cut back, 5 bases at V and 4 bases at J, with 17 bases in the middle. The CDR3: CSVLGGGRFYGYTF. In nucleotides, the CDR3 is TGCAGCGTTCTCGGGGGAGGGCGCTTCTATGGCTACACCTTC.

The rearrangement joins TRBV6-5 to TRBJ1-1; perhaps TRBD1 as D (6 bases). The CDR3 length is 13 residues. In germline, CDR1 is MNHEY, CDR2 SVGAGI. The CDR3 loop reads CAIKGGRDREAFF. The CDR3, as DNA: TGTGCAATCAAAGGGGGAAGGGATAGGGAAGCTTTCTTT.

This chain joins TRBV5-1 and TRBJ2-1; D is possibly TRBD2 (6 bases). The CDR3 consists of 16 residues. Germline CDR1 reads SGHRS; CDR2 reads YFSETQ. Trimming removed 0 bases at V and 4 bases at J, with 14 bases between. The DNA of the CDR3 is TGCGCCAGCAGCTTGGCCCACTCCGGGGGATACAATGAGCAGTTCTTC. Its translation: CASSLAHSGGYNEQFF.

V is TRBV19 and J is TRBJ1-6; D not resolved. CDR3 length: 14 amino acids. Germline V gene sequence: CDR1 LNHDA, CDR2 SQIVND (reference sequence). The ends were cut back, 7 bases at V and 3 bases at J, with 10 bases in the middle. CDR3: CASTLSGYNSPLHF. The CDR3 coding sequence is TGTGCCAGTACTCTTTCGGGCTATAATTCACCCCTCCACTTT.

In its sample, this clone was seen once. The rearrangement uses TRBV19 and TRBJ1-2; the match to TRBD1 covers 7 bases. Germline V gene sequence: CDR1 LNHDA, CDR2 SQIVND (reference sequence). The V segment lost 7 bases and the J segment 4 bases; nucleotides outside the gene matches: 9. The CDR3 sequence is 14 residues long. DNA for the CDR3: TGTGCCAGTACCTTTACAGGGGTCGGCTATGGCTACACCTTC. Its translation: CASTFTGVGYGYTF.

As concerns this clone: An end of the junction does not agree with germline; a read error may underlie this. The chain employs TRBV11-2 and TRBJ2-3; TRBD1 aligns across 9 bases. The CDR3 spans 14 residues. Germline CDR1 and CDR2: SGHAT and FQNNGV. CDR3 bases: TGTGCCAGCAGCCTAGACAGGGGGAAAGATACGCAGTATTTT. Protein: CASSLDRGKDTQYF.

This CDR3 is CASSTQGVRTGELFF. The CDR3 DNA sequence: TGTGCCAGTAGTACCCAGGGTGTAAGGACCGGGGAGCTGTTTTTT. V usage is TRBV19 and J usage is TRBJ2-2; a possible D gene is TRBD1 (5 bases). Per the germline V gene, CDR1 is LNHDA and CDR2 is SQIVND (reference sequence). The CDR3 consists of 15 residues. The V end was cut by 4 bases, the J end by 5 bases, with 14 bases between.

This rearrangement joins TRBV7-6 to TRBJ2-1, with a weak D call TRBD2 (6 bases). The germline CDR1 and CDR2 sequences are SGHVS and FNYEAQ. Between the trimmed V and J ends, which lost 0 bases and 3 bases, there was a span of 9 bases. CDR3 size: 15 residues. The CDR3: CASSLAGGRYNEQFF. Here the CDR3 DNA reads TGTGCCAGCAGCTTAGCGGGAGGACGCTACAATGAGCAGTTCTTC. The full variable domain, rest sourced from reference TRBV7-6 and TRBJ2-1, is GAGVSQSPRYKVTKRGQDVALRCDPISGHVSLYWYRQALGQGPEFLTYFNYEAQQDKSGLPNDRFSAERPEGSISTLTIQRTEQRDSAMYRCASSLAGGRYNEQFFGPGTRLTVL.

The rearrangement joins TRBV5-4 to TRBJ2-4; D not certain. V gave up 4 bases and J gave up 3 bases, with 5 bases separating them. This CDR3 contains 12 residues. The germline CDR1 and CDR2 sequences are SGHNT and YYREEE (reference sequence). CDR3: CASSIDKNIQYF. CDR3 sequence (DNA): TGTGCCAGCAGCATAGACAAAAACATTCAGTACTTC.

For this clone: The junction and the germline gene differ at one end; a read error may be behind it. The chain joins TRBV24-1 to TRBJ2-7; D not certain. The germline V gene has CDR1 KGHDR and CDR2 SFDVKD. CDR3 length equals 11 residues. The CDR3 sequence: CATSDLSSGVF. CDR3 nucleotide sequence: TGTGCCACCAGTGATCTATCTTCGGGTGTCTTC.

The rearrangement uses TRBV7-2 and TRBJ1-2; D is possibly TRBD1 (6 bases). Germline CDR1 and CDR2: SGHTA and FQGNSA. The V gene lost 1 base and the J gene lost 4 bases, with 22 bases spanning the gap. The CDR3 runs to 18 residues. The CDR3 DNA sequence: TGTGCCAGCAGCTTAGAGGCTCCTATTGGGGGGGCTGCCTATGGCTACACCTTC. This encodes CASSLEAPIGGAAYGYTF. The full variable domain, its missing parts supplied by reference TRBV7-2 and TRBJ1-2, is GAGVSQSPSNKVTEKGKDVELRCDPISGHTALYWYRQSLGQGLEFLIYFQGNSAPDKSGLPSDRFSAERTGGSVSTLTIQRTQQEDSAVYLCASSLEAPIGGAAYGYTFGSGTRLTVV.

CDR3 DNA: TGTGCCAGCAGTGACCGTAGGGGGCTCTACAATGAGCAGTTCTTC. The encoded protein is CASSDRRGLYNEQFF. The rearrangement uses TRBV6-4 and TRBJ2-1; 7 bases line up with TRBD1. J was trimmed by 3 bases and V by 2 bases; bases with no gene match: 4. The CDR3 loop spans 15 amino acids. Germline CDR1 reads MRHNA; CDR2 reads SNTAGT.

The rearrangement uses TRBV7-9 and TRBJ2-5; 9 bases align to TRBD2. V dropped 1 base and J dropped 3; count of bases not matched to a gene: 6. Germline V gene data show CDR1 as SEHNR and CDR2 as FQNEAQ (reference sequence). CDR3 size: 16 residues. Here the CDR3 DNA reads TGTGCCAGCAGCTTAGGATTAGCGGGAGCTGAAGAGACCCAGTACTTC. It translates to CASSLGLAGAEETQYF.

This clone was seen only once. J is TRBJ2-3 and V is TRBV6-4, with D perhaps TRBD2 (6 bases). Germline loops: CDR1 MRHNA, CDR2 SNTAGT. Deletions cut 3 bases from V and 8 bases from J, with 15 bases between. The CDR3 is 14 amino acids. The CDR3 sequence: CASSERGMGGTQYF. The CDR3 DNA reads TGTGCCAGCAGTGAGCGCGGGATGGGTGGTACGCAGTATTTT.

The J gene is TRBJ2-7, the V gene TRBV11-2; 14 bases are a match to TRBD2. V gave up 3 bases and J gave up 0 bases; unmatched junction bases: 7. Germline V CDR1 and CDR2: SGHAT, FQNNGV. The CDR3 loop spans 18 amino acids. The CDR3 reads CASSFSTSGRVSSYEQYF. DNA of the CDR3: TGTGCCAGCAGCTTTTCGACTAGCGGGAGGGTCAGCTCCTACGAGCAGTACTTC.

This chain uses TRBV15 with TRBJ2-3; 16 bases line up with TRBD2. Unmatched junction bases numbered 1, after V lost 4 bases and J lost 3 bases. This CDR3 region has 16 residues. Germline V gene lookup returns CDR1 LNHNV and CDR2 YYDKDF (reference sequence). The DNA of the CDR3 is TGTGCCACCAGCACGGGACTAGCGGGAGGGACAGATACGCAGTATTTT. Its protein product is CATSTGLAGGTDTQYF.